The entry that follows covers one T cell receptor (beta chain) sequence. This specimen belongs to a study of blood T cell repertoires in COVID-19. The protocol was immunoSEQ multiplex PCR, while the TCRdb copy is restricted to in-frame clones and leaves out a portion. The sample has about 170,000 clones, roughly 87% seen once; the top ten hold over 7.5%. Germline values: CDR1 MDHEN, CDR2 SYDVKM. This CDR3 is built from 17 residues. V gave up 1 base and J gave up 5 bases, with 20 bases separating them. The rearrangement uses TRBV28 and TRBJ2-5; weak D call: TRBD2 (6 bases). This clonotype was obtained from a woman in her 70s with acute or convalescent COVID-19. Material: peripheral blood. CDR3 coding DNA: TGTGCCAGCAGTTTATCTCCGTCGAAACCGGGACTCGAGACCCAGTACTTC. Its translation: CASSLSPSKPGLETQYF.